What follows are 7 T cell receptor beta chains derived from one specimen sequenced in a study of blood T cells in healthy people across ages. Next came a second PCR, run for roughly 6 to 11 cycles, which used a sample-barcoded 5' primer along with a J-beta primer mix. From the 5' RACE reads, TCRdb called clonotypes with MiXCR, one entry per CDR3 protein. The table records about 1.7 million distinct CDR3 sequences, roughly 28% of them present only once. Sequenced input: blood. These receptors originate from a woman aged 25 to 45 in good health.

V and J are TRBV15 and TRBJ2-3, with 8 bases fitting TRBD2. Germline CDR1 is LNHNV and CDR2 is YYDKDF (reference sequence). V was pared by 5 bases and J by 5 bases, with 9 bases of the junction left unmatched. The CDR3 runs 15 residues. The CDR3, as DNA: TGTGCCACCAGCGGCCGGACTAGCCCTCGAGATACGCAGTATTTT. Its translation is CATSGRTSPRDTQYF.

In DNA form, the CDR3 reads TGCAGTGCTAGAGATAGGAGGAAGCCTGGGAACGAGCAGTACTTC. Residues: CSARDRRKPGNEQYF. The chain combines TRBV20-1 with TRBJ2-7; TRBD2 is a possible D gene (5 bases). V was clipped by 0 bases and J by 5 bases, with 17 bases between them. The CDR3 loop spans 15 amino acids. Germline lookup yields CDR1 DFQATT and CDR2 SNEGSKA (reference sequence).

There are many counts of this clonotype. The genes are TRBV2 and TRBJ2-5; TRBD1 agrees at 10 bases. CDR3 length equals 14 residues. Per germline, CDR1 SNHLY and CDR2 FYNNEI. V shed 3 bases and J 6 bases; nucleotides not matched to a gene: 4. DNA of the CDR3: TGTGCCAGCAGTGATCCGGGACAGGGGAAGACCCAGTACTTC. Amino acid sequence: CASSDPGQGKTQYF.

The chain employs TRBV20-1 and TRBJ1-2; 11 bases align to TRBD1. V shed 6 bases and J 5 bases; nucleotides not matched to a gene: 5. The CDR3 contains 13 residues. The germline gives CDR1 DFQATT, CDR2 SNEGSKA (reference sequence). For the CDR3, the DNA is TGCAGTGCCCCGGACAGGGGGCTTTATGGCTACACCTTC. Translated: CSAPDRGLYGYTF.

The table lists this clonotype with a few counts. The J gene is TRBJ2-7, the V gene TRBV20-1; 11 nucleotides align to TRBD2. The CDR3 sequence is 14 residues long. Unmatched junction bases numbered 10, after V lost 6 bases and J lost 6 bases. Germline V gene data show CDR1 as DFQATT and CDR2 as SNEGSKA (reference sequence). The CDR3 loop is CSAPPGLAGPEQYF. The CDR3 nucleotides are TGCAGTGCCCCCCCCGGACTAGCGGGCCCCGAGCAGTACTTC.

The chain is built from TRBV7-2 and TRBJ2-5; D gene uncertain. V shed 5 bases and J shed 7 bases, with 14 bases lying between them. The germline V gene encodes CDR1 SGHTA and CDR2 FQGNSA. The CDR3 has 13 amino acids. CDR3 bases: TGTGCCAGCAGCCCCGGCAGCTGGGGGACCCAGTACTTC. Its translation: CASSPGSWGTQYF.

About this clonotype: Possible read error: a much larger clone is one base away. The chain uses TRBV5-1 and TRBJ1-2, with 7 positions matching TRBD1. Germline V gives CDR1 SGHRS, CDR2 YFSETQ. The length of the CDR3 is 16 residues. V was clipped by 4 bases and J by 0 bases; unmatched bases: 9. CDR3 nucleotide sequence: TGCGCCAGCAGCCCCGGACAGGTATCATCTAACTATGGCTACACCTTC. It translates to CASSPGQVSSNYGYTF.